This T cell receptor beta chain was profiled in a study of T cell repertoires in cytomegalovirus infection. Turning to the study itself: It was the public TCR beta signatures that indicated both CMV infection and matching HLA type.

This clonotype has a count of ten or more. Its specificity is not known. This CDR3 comprises 16 residues. V was clipped by 5 bases and J by 3 bases, with 18 bases between them. The germline gives CDR1 SGHTA, CDR2 FQGNSA. TCRdb processed the reads anew with MiXCR; each CDR3 protein has one entry. The table lists about 140,000 distinct CDR3 sequences, roughly 6.5% of them singletons. Findings of the study overall: HLA-C-restricted CMV clonotypes gave the most frequent clonotype in two of eight donors. Frequencies of public TCR beta families were cumulated, and this identified carriers of CMV plus the relevant HLA.

The sample taken for sequencing was PBMCs. This clonotype was obtained from a human donor in good health (CMV status not recorded). Some clones in this sample may be carry-over from other donors' samples. V and J are TRBV7-2 and TRBJ2-3; either TRBD1 or TRBD2 may supply D (6 bases each). CDR3 sequence: CASSEQSGARTDTQYF. The CDR3 DNA reads TGTGCCAGCAGCGAGCAGTCGGGGGCCCGTACAGATACGCAGTATTTT.